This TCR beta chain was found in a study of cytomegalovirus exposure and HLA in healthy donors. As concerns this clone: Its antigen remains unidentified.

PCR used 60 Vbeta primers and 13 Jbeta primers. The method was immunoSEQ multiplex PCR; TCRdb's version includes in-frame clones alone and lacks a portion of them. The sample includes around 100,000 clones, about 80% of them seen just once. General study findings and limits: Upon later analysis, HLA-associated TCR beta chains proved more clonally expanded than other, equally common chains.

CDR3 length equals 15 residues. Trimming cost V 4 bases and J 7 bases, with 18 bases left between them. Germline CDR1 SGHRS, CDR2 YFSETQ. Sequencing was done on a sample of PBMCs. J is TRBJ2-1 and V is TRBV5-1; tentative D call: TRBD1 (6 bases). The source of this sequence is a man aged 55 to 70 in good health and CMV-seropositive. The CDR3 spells CASSIQGGYGNEQFF. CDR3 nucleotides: TGCGCCAGCAGCATACAGGGTGGGTATGGGAATGAGCAGTTCTTC.